Following are 13 T cell receptor beta chains from one sample sequenced in a study of blood T cell repertoires in COVID-19. Assay: immunoSEQ multiplex PCR; the TCRdb copy retains only in-frame clones and omits some. The table records around 130,000 clones, roughly four fifths of them present only once. Sequenced material: peripheral blood. The source of these receptors is a man in his forties with active or convalescent COVID-19.

The V gene is TRBV18, the J gene TRBJ2-3; D gene unclear. This CDR3 is built from 14 residues. V lost 1 base and J 5 bases, leaving 10 bases between the germline ends. Germline CDR1 and CDR2: KGHSH and LQKENI. DNA for the CDR3: TGTGCCAGCTCACCACGTCAGGCCGAAGATACGCAGTATTTT. Residues: CASSPRQAEDTQYF.

The chain couples TRBV29-1 to TRBJ2-5; maybe TRBD2 (5 bases). V was cut by 8 bases and J by 0 bases, with 19 bases left in between. The germline gives CDR1 SQVTM, CDR2 ANQGSEA. This CDR3 is 15 amino acids long. As DNA, the CDR3 is TGCAGCCCGCCGCTGCCCCGGGGTTACCAAGAGACCCAGTACTTC. It encodes CSPPLPRGYQETQYF.

CDR3 sequence: CASSVARMNTEAFF. The CDR3 nucleotides read TGCGCCAGCAGTGTGGCCAGAATGAACACTGAAGCTTTCTTT. The chain employs TRBV10-2 and TRBJ1-1; D unresolved. Germline V lookup: CDR1 WSHSY, CDR2 SAAADI. V lost 4 bases and J lost 0, with 9 bases in between. The CDR3 sequence is 14 residues long.

The rearrangement links TRBV5-1 to TRBJ2-7, with 7 bases matching TRBD1. The V gene end was trimmed by 4 bases and the J gene end by 5 bases; junction bases not matched to a gene: 9. The CDR3 runs 14 residues. The germline gives CDR1 SGHRS, CDR2 YFSETQ. The CDR3 coding sequence is TGCGCCAGCAGCCCGCTAACCGACAGGGACGAGCAGTACTTC. As protein: CASSPLTDRDEQYF. The full variable domain, completed using reference TRBV5-1 and TRBJ2-7, is KAGVTQTPRYLIKTRGQQVTLSCSPISGHRSVSWYQQTPGQGLQFLFEYFSETQRNKGNFPGRFSGRQFSNSRSEMNVSTLELGDSALYLCASSPLTDRDEQYFGPGTRLTVT.

The rearrangement joins TRBV7-9 to TRBJ1-3; D might be TRBD1 (5 bases). V lost 5 bases and J 9 bases, leaving 20 bases between the germline ends. The CDR3 runs 15 residues. The germline V gene encodes CDR1 SEHNR and CDR2 FQNEAQ (reference sequence). Here the CDR3 reads CASSPGDGGDGTIYF. The CDR3 DNA sequence: TGTGCCAGCAGCCCGGGGGACGGGGGTGATGGCACCATATATTTT.

This chain links TRBV9 with TRBJ2-7, with 8 positions matching TRBD1. The CDR3 is made up of 14 amino acids. The V and J ends lost 6 bases and 2 bases, in that order; junction bases with no gene match: 7. CDR1 and CDR2 (germline): SGDLS, YYNGEE. The CDR3 loop is CASTPTGETYEQYF. The CDR3 DNA follows: TGTGCCAGCACCCCGACAGGGGAGACCTACGAGCAGTACTTC.

The chain couples TRBV5-6 to TRBJ2-5; possibly TRBD1 for D (6 bases). Looked up from germline, CDR1 is SGHDT and CDR2 is YYEEEE. The V gene lost 2 bases and the J gene lost 2 bases, with 13 bases spanning the gap. CDR3 length: 15 amino acids. The CDR3 bases are TGTGCCAGCAGCTTCTCCGACAGGCGACAAGAGACCCAGTACTTC. Residues: CASSFSDRRQETQYF.

The V gene is TRBV10-3, the J gene TRBJ1-2; 10 bases line up with TRBD1. This CDR3 region has 17 residues. Germline-derived CDR1 and CDR2 are ENHRY and SYGVKD. V was pared by 0 bases and J by 3 bases, with 7 bases of the junction left unmatched. CDR3 in amino acids: CAISESTGGWGHYGYTF. The DNA of the CDR3 is TGTGCCATCAGTGAGTCGACAGGGGGCTGGGGGCACTATGGCTACACCTTC.

The gene calls are TRBV25-1 and TRBJ2-7; D may be TRBD1 (6 bases). The CDR3 consists of 12 residues. The ends were cut back, 4 bases at V and 3 bases at J, with 7 bases in the middle. In germline, CDR1 is MGHDK, CDR2 SYGVNS. The CDR3 nucleotides read TGTGCCAGCAGTGTGACAGGCTACGAGCAGTACTTC. Its translation is CASSVTGYEQYF.

The chain employs TRBV6-6 and TRBJ2-7; 7 positions match TRBD2. J lost 3 bases, V lost 0 bases, and 2 bases had no gene match. Germline V gives CDR1 MNHNY, CDR2 SVGAGI (reference sequence). The CDR3 is 14 amino acids. The CDR3 nucleotides read TGTGCCAGCAGTTACTCGAGGACTAGCTACGAGCAGTACTTC. It specifies CASSYSRTSYEQYF.

V is TRBV6-1 and J is TRBJ1-2; D is ambiguous. Germline loops: CDR1 MNHNS, CDR2 SASEGT. There are 13 residues in the CDR3. V lost 3 bases to trimming and J lost 1 base, with 6 bases between them. This CDR3 reads CASSDSLNYGYTF. The CDR3 DNA reads as TGTGCCAGCAGTGATAGCCTTAACTATGGCTACACCTTC.

V gene TRBV2 combines with J gene TRBJ2-7, with D possibly being TRBD1 (6 bases). CDR3 length equals 13 residues. The V end was cut by 8 bases, the J end by 3 bases, with 14 bases between. Germline CDR1 is SNHLY and CDR2 is FYNNEI. The CDR3 region is CASGLQGFYEQYF. CDR3 bases: TGTGCCAGCGGGCTCCAGGGGTTCTACGAGCAGTACTTC.

V is TRBV19 and J is TRBJ1-2, with a weak D call TRBD1 (5 bases). CDR1 is LNHDA and CDR2 is SQIVND in the germline V gene (reference sequence). The CDR3 contains 14 residues. The V gene lost 7 bases and the J gene lost 5 bases, with 17 bases spanning the gap. The CDR3 nucleotides are TGTGCCAGTACTGATCAGGGCCCCCCTTATGGCTACACCTTC. Its protein product is CASTDQGPPYGYTF.